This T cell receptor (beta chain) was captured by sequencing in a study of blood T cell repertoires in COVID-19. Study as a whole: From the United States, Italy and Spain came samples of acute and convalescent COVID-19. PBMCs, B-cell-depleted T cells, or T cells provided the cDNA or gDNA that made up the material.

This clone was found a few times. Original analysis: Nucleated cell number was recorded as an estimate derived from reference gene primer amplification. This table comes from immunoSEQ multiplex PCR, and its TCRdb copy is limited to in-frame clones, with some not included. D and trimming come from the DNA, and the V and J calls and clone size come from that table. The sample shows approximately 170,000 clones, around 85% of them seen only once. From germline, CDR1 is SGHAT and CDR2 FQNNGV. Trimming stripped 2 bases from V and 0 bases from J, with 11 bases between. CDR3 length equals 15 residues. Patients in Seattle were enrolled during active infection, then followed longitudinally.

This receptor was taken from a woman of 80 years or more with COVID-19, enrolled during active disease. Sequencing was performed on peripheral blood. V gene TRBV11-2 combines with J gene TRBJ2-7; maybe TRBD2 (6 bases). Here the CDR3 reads CASSLRSGLSYEQYF. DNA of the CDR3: TGTGCCAGCAGCTTACGAAGCGGGCTCTCCTACGAGCAGTACTTC.